This TCR beta chain was recovered during a study of T cell responses to AZD1222 COVID-19 vaccine. General study findings and limits: Among the donors, most were white British and more were female, and clonal diversity was possibly underestimated. Elevations in Spike-specific TCR breadth and depth followed administration of two AZD1222 doses.

Profiling relied on immunoSEQ multiplex PCR, and the TCRdb table lists in-frame clones only, not all of them. Of approximately 110,000 clones detected, around 90% appear once; the ten largest clones hold roughly 2.5%. CDR1 MRHNA and CDR2 SNTAGT come from the germline V gene. The CDR3 loop spans 16 amino acids. V shed 0 bases and J shed 5 bases, with 16 bases lying between them. This clone has only one observation. Its antigen remains unidentified. This sequence was found in an adult who received the AZD1222 COVID-19 vaccine. Source: peripheral blood, taken 28 days after the second AZD1222 dose. The chain employs TRBV6-4 and TRBJ1-2, with D hard to call. For the CDR3, the DNA is TGTGCCAGCAGTGACTCCCCGGTCCCCCCTCTTTATGGCTACACCTTC. Translated: CASSDSPVPPLYGYTF.